This T cell receptor (beta chain) originates from a study of identical twins. Overall study results and limits: Shared out-of-frame alpha sequences (those common to twins) showed excess low generation probability.

CDR3 length: 14 residues. Germline-derived CDR1 and CDR2 are LGHNA and YSLEER. TCRdb independently ran MiXCR on the 5' RACE reads; one entry per CDR3 protein. Of hundreds of thousands of distinct CDR3 sequences detected, roughly 20% appear once; the ten largest clones hold 4.3%. Regarding this clonotype: What it recognizes is unknown. The junction does not match germline at one end; this may be a read error.

Healthy Caucasians, and only they, were the donors. These data were likewise used in another study, on T cells expressing NK-cell markers. That investigation notes: The authors derived TCR beta repertoires from sorted CD3+CD56+NKG2C+, CD3+CD56+NKG2C- and CD3+CD56-NKG2C+ T cells.

Sequenced input: PBMCs. The receptor was isolated from a woman in her late teens or twenties in good health. The V call is TRBV4-3, the J call TRBJ2-1; the D is unclear. The CDR3 reads CTSSQVSFLGEQFF. CDR3 nucleotide sequence: TGCACCAGCAGCCAAGTCTCGTTCCTGGGTGAGCAGTTCTTC.